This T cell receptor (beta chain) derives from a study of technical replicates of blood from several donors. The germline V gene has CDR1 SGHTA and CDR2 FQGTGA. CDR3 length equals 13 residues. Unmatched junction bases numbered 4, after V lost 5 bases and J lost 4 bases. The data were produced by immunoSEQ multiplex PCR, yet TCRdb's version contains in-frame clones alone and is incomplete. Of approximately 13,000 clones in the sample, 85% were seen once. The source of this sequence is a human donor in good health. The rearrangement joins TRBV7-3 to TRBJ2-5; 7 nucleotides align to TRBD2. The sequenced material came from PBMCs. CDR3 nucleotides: TGTGCCAGCAGCCTCAGGGAGGGAGAGACCCAGTACTTC. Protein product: CASSLREGETQYF. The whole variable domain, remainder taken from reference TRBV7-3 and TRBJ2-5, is GAGVSQTPSNKVTEKGKYVELRCDPISGHTALYWYRQSLGQGPEFLIYFQGTGAADDSGLPNDRFFAVRPEGSVSTLKIQRTERGDSAVYLCASSLREGETQYFGPGTRLLVL.